What follows is one TCR beta chain and its context. The data stem from a study of identical twins. This CDR3 comprises 15 residues. Germline V gene data show CDR1 as GTSNPN and CDR2 as SVGIG (reference sequence). V lost 0 bases to trimming and J lost 10 bases; unmatched junction nucleotides: 8. Each CDR3 protein gets one entry after TCRdb re-called the 5' RACE reads with MiXCR. Of about 240,000 distinct CDR3 sequences listed, 8% to 11% were seen once; the top ten hold less than 12%. Specimen: memory T cells sorted from blood. This chain joins TRBV30 and TRBJ1-6; 8 nucleotides agree with TRBD1. The clonotype comes from a man over 45 in good health. The chain's CDR3 is CAWSVWQGAYSPLHF. The CDR3 DNA sequence: TGTGCCTGGAGTGTGTGGCAGGGGGCTTACTCACCCCTCCACTTT.